This TCR beta chain was profiled in a study of T cell repertoires in cytomegalovirus infection. Study-wide context: Well-studied HLA-B-restricted CMV epitopes were used in the study alongside recently identified HLA-C-restricted ones. Public TCR beta signatures provided an indication of both CMV infection and a matching HLA type. Broader study findings: It was HLA-C-restricted CMV-specific TCR beta clonotypes that dominated the response ex vivo.

The CDR3 consists of 15 residues. The germline V gene has CDR1 MNHNY and CDR2 SVGAGI (reference sequence). MiXCR, run by TCRdb on the reads, gives a single entry per CDR3 protein. The sample yields 700,000 to 850,000 distinct CDR3 sequences, less than 35% seen once. A note on this clonotype: The antigen remains unidentified. One end of the junction is discordant with germline, which a read error may explain.

Specimen: cultured CD8+ T cells from PBMCs, collected from culture after CMV antigen stimulation. The chain recombines TRBV6-6 with TRBJ1-6; no clear D. The clonotype comes from a human donor in good health (CMV status not recorded). Some clones in this sample may be carry-over from other donors' samples. In nucleotides, the CDR3 is TGTGCCAGCAGTTACTCTTCAGTTCTAAATTCACCCCGCCACTTT. The encoded protein is CASSYSSVLNSPRHF.